These 4 T cell receptor beta chains were all obtained from the same sample, sequenced in a study of T cells in tuberculosis. After thawing and overnight rest, PBMC were stained with GMM-loaded CD1B tetramer, viability dye and anti-CD3 for sorting. CD1B tetramers were loaded with Rhodococcus equi-derived C32 glucose monomycolate. This table comes from immunoSEQ multiplex PCR, and its TCRdb copy is limited to in-frame clones, with some not included. In the table there are tens of thousands of clones, approximately 91% of which are singletons. Sequencing was carried out using CD1b-GMM tetramer-negative cells sorted from PBMCs. All receptors come from an adult woman with latent tuberculosis.

The genes are TRBV10-3 and TRBJ2-7; 10 bases agree with TRBD2. The V gene's germline CDR1 is ENHRY and CDR2 SYGVKD. The ends lost 4 bases at V and 0 bases at J; junction bases unmatched: 6. This CDR3 spans 16 amino acids. The CDR3 loop reads CAISGRGTSDSYEQYF. The CDR3 nucleotides read TGTGCCATCAGTGGGCGCGGGACTAGCGACTCCTACGAGCAGTACTTC.

This clone was observed a single time. The gene calls are TRBV19 and TRBJ2-5; tentatively, D is TRBD2 (6 bases). The V end was cut by 3 bases, the J end by 5 bases, with 13 bases between. The germline V gene encodes CDR1 LNHDA and CDR2 SQIVND (reference sequence). CDR3 length: 14 residues. The CDR3 protein is CASSIGGLAETQYF. The CDR3 nucleotides are TGTGCCAGTAGTATTGGGGGACTCGCTGAGACCCAGTACTTC.

The J gene is TRBJ2-1, the V gene TRBV27, with a weak D call TRBD1 (7 bases). The germline gives CDR1 MNHEY, CDR2 SMNVEV (reference sequence). Trimming pared 3 bases from V and 8 bases from J, leaving 11 bases between. This CDR3 is built from 13 residues. The CDR3 loop is CASSFARGDEQFF. CDR3 coding DNA: TGTGCCAGCAGTTTTGCCAGGGGGGATGAGCAGTTCTTC.

J is TRBJ1-2 and V is TRBV19; 9 bases match TRBD1. The J segment lost 8 bases and the V segment lost 7 bases, leaving 11 bases of the junction unmatched. Germline V gene data show CDR1 as LNHDA and CDR2 as SQIVND (reference sequence). The CDR3 spans 14 residues. CDR3 in amino acids: CASNPGQGIGGYTF. CDR3 sequence (DNA): TGTGCCAGTAATCCGGGACAGGGTATCGGAGGCTACACCTTC. Full variable domain (rest looked up from reference TRBV19 and TRBJ1-2): DGGITQSPKYLFRKEGQNVTLSCEQNLNHDAMYWYRQDPGQGLRLIYYSQIVNDFQKGDIAEGYSVSREKKESFPLTVTSAQKNPTAFYLCASNPGQGIGGYTFGSGTRLTVV.